Shown below are 25 T cell receptor beta chains from a single sample sequenced in a study of CD8 T cells in Susac syndrome (dated by TCRdb to between 2018 and 2020). Libraries were built with the immunoSEQ multiplex PCR assay. RNA was extracted with the RNeasy kit and 0.5 to 1 ug was reverse transcribed using random hexamers. TCRdb redid the processing of the public reads, applying fastp at Q25 and MiXCR, and retained in-frame beta chains. Each CDR3 protein appears once, grouped with its most common genes and DNA. The sample table shows roughly 400,000 distinct CDR3 sequences, and around 85% are seen once. Around 0.12% of the sample goes to the ten largest clones. Material: CD8+ T cells from PBMCs. These receptors came from a human donor with multiple sclerosis.

V usage is TRBV6-5 and J usage is TRBJ2-3; D gene unclear. Germline assignment: CDR1 MNHEY and CDR2 SVGAGI. The V and J ends lost 0 bases and 0 bases respectively, with 7 bases between them. CDR3 length: 15 residues. The CDR3 spells CASSYSKDSTDTQYF. The CDR3 nucleotides read TGTGCCAGCAGTTACTCAAAGGATAGCACAGATACGCAGTATTTT.

The chain is built from TRBV6-1 and TRBJ1-2; 8 bases fit TRBD1. V trimming: 3 bases; J trimming: 6 bases; junction bases outside the gene matches: 9. Per the germline V gene, CDR1 is MNHNS and CDR2 is SASEGT. The CDR3 has 15 residues. CDR3 region: CASSDLDRVANGYTF. CDR3 DNA sequence: TGTGCCAGCAGTGACTTGGACAGGGTTGCGAATGGCTACACCTTC.

The rearrangement uses TRBV9 and TRBJ2-2; no clear D. Trimming shortened V by 3 bases and J by 1 base, and 10 bases separated the two germline ends. The CDR3 runs 15 residues. Germline V lookup: CDR1 SGDLS, CDR2 YYNGEE. The CDR3 nucleotides read TGTGCCAGCAGCGCTAGGACGGTGAACACCGGGGAGCTGTTTTTT. Amino acids: CASSARTVNTGELFF.

In its sample, this clonotype was seen a few times. The chain links TRBV20-1 to TRBJ2-1; 13 bases map to TRBD2. Trimming took 6 bases from V and 8 from J; bases not matched to a gene: 4. In germline, CDR1 is DFQATT, CDR2 SNEGSKA (reference sequence). The CDR3 contains 13 residues. CDR3 coding DNA: TGCAGTGCCAGACTAGCGGGAGGACATGAGCAGTTCTTC. Translated: CSARLAGGHEQFF.

The chain employs TRBV27 and TRBJ2-7; TRBD1 aligns across 8 bases. Germline-derived CDR1 and CDR2 are MNHEY and SMNVEV (reference sequence). V lost 5 bases to trimming and J lost 2 bases; unmatched junction nucleotides: 8. The length of the CDR3 is 15 residues. The CDR3 loop reads CASSLATGGPYEQYF. The CDR3 DNA reads TGTGCCAGCAGTCTCGCCACAGGGGGTCCCTACGAGCAGTACTTC.

The chain is built from TRBV5-1 and TRBJ2-3; TRBD2 agrees at 10 bases. CDR3 length: 17 amino acids. Germline-derived CDR1 and CDR2 are SGHRS and YFSETQ. With 7 bases clipped from V and 0 bases from J, the junction kept 11 bases outside the gene matches. The CDR3 nucleotides are TGCGCCAGCGGGGGGCTAGCGGGAGTCGCTAGCACAGATACGCAGTATTTT. It is translated as CASGGLAGVASTDTQYF. The variable domain in full, completed from reference TRBV5-1 and TRBJ2-3, reads KAGVTQTPRYLIKTRGQQVTLSCSPISGHRSVSWYQQTPGQGLQFLFEYFSETQRNKGNFPGRFSGRQFSNSRSEMNVSTLELGDSALYLCASGGLAGVASTDTQYFGPGTRLTVL.

This clonotype occurred a few times. V gene TRBV27 combines with J gene TRBJ2-7, with D tentatively TRBD2 (5 bases). Germline V gene lookup returns CDR1 MNHEY and CDR2 SMNVEV (reference sequence). V dropped 4 bases and J dropped 5 bases, with 21 bases sitting between them. The CDR3 totals 16 residues. The CDR3 DNA reads as TGTGCCAGCAGTTCCCGACTCCAGGCGGAACTAGACGAGCAGTACTTC. Amino acid sequence: CASSSRLQAELDEQYF.

The chain has TRBV13 and TRBJ2-1; D may correspond to TRBD1 or TRBD2 (5 bases each). Trimming shortened V by 2 bases and J by 10 bases, and 12 bases separated the two germline ends. The germline CDR1 and CDR2 sequences are PRHDT and FYEKMQ (reference sequence). The CDR3 is 13 residues long. CDR3 protein: CASSLPTAEEQFF. CDR3 DNA: TGTGCCAGCAGCTTACCGACAGCGGAGGAGCAGTTCTTC.

The gene calls are TRBV6-1 and TRBJ2-5, with TRBD2 identical over 15 bases. This CDR3 has 18 residues. V lost 6 bases and J lost 5; bases outside the gene matches: 13. Germline lookup yields CDR1 MNHNS and CDR2 SASEGT. The CDR3 loop reads CASRKVGLAGGGRETQYF. The CDR3 region has the DNA TGTGCCAGCAGGAAGGTGGGACTAGCGGGAGGTGGGCGGGAGACCCAGTACTTC.

This chain links TRBV30 with TRBJ1-2; a possible D gene is TRBD1 (5 bases). The V gene lost 4 bases and the J gene lost 8 bases, with 14 bases spanning the gap. There are 12 residues in the CDR3. Per germline, CDR1 GTSNPN and CDR2 SVGIG (reference sequence). The CDR3 loop is CAWNTGGEGYTF. The CDR3 bases are TGTGCCTGGAATACTGGGGGAGAGGGCTACACCTTC.

The rearrangement links TRBV27 to TRBJ1-4, with D hard to call. The CDR3 has 14 residues. V was clipped by 5 bases and J by 7 bases, with 14 bases between them. Germline lookup yields CDR1 MNHEY and CDR2 SMNVEV (reference sequence). The CDR3 sequence is CASSGLGSSEKLFF. In DNA, the CDR3 is TGTGCCAGCAGTGGTCTTGGTAGTAGTGAAAAACTGTTTTTT.

V and J are TRBV5-1 and TRBJ2-3; 8 positions agree with TRBD1. Germline trimming cut 4 bases from V and 5 bases from J; bases unmatched to any gene: 6. Germline values: CDR1 SGHRS, CDR2 YFSETQ. CDR3 length: 14 amino acids. CDR3 coding DNA: TGCGCCAGCAGCCAGGACAGGGTTGAAGATACGCAGTATTTT. Translation: CASSQDRVEDTQYF.

The chain carries TRBV12-3 or TRBV12-4 and TRBJ1-1; TRBD1 is a possible D gene (5 bases). The CDR3 has 11 residues. Trimming removed 6 bases at V and 7 bases at J, with 9 bases between. CDR3 in amino acids: CASSLTDEAFF. The CDR3 region has the DNA TGTGCCAGCAGCCTGACAGATGAAGCTTTCTTT.

This clonotype appeared a few times. The CDR3 is CSVGTGDRYEQYF. The CDR3 coding sequence is TGCAGCGTCGGGACAGGGGACCGGTACGAGCAGTACTTC. The gene calls are TRBV29-1 and TRBJ2-7; 10 positions agree with TRBD1. This CDR3 comprises 13 residues. CDR1 and CDR2 (germline): SQVTM, ANQGSEA. V gave up 6 bases and J gave up 4 bases; unmatched junction bases: 6.

The CDR3 loop reads CASSQDQPAGDTDTQYF. The DNA of the CDR3 is TGCGCCAGCAGCCAAGATCAGCCAGCGGGGGACACAGATACGCAGTATTTT. J is TRBJ2-3 and V is TRBV4-1, with TRBD2 matching over 8 bases. Germline V lookup: CDR1 MGHRA, CDR2 YSYEKL. J lost 2 bases, V lost 0 bases, and 7 bases had no gene match. This CDR3 comprises 17 residues.

The sample holds one count of this clonotype. The rearrangement joins TRBV7-2 to TRBJ2-1; D is unclear. The CDR3 consists of 13 residues. Germline loops: CDR1 SGHTA, CDR2 FQGNSA. Trimming stripped 2 bases from V and 6 bases from J, with 8 bases between. DNA of the CDR3: TGTGCCAGCAGCTTAAGTAACCCCAATGAGCAGTTCTTC. Encoded protein: CASSLSNPNEQFF.

This clonotype was recorded once. This chain joins TRBV19 and TRBJ1-1; 8 positions agree with TRBD1. The CDR3 is 16 amino acids. Trimming removed 7 bases from V and 0 bases from J; junction bases left unmatched: 10. In germline, CDR1 is LNHDA, CDR2 SQIVND (reference sequence). CDR3 DNA: TGTGCCAGTACCGGCACAGGGGGAGAATTGAACACTGAAGCTTTCTTT. Residues: CASTGTGGELNTEAFF.

The chain is built from TRBV7-8 and TRBJ1-5; 7 positions agree with TRBD1. Looked up from germline, CDR1 is SGHVS and CDR2 is FQNEAQ. The CDR3 loop spans 17 amino acids. Trimming cost V 2 bases and J 4 bases; bases outside gene matches: 11. CDR3 coding DNA: TGTGCCAGCAGCTTAACTCAGACAGGGCCTAAAAATCAGCCCCAGCATTTT. Translating gives CASSLTQTGPKNQPQHF.

The chain couples TRBV10-3 to TRBJ2-7; D may be TRBD1 (6 bases). Trimming took off 4 bases at V and 1 base at J, with 17 bases between the two ends. This CDR3 is built from 16 residues. The V gene's germline CDR1 is ENHRY and CDR2 SYGVKD. In nucleotides, the CDR3 is TGTGCCATCAGTGGAGTTCAGGGGCATAAATCCTACGAGCAGTACTTC. Amino acid sequence: CAISGVQGHKSYEQYF.

The chain employs TRBV10-3 and TRBJ1-5, with D hard to call. The CDR3 has 14 amino acids. CDR1 and CDR2 from the germline V gene are ENHRY and SYGVKD. The V gene lost 6 bases and the J gene lost 4 bases, with 13 bases spanning the gap. The CDR3 loop reads CAISPVGNNQPQHF. In nucleotides, the CDR3 is TGTGCCATCAGCCCCGTCGGGAATAATCAGCCCCAGCATTTT.

V is TRBV11-1 and J is TRBJ2-1; TRBD2 might be the D (5 bases). V was pared by 4 bases and J by 7 bases, with 20 bases between. CDR3 length: 16 residues. CDR1 is SGHAT, CDR2 FQDESV, per germline (reference sequence). The CDR3 is CASSSSADPFTNEQFF. CDR3 DNA: TGTGCCAGCAGCTCCTCAGCGGACCCCTTTACAAATGAGCAGTTCTTC.

V gene TRBV9 combines with J gene TRBJ1-1; 11 bases fit TRBD1. The V segment lost 0 bases and the J segment 1 base; nucleotides outside the gene matches: 11. Germline CDR1 SGDLS, CDR2 YYNGEE. The CDR3 runs 19 residues. For the CDR3, the DNA is TGTGCCAGCAGCGTAGTAGGGAGCGGACAGGGGGCGAAGAACACTGAAGCTTTCTTT. Amino acid sequence: CASSVVGSGQGAKNTEAFF.

The rearrangement links TRBV7-9 to TRBJ1-1, with 9 bases matching TRBD1. Trimming took 4 bases from V and 4 from J; bases not matched to a gene: 7. This CDR3 is built from 15 residues. Germline V CDR1 and CDR2: SEHNR, FQNEAQ (reference sequence). The CDR3 loop is CASSSNRDRATEAFF. In nucleotides, the CDR3 is TGTGCCAGCAGCTCAAACCGGGACAGGGCCACTGAAGCTTTCTTT.

V and J are TRBV27 and TRBJ2-2, with TRBD1 matching 9 bases. Germline V gene lookup returns CDR1 MNHEY and CDR2 SMNVEV (reference sequence). The CDR3 covers 17 residues. V trimming: 0 bases; J trimming: 2 bases; junction bases outside the gene matches: 4. The CDR3 region has the DNA TGTGCCAGCAGTTTATCGGGACAGGGCCTAAACACCGGGGAGCTGTTTTTT. Amino acids: CASSLSGQGLNTGELFF.

This clonotype was detected only a few times. The chain uses TRBV5-1 and TRBJ1-1, with D possibly being TRBD1 (5 bases). V was shortened by 6 bases and J by 4 bases, with 16 bases between the two germline ends. The germline V gene encodes CDR1 SGHRS and CDR2 YFSETQ. The CDR3 has 14 residues. This chain's CDR3 is CASTPGDGGTEAFF. The CDR3 bases are TGCGCCAGCACCCCTGGGGATGGGGGCACTGAAGCTTTCTTT.